One TCR beta chain is described in this entry. Antigen: not known. In germline, CDR1 is MNHNS, CDR2 SASEGT. The CDR3 runs to 16 residues. The germline V and J ends were trimmed by 1 base and 0 bases, with 10 bases remaining between them. This entry belongs to a study of T cell responses to AZD1222 COVID-19 vaccine. Study results and limitations: Increased Spike-specific TCR breadth and depth were observed after two AZD1222 doses.

Here immunoSEQ multiplex PCR was the method, and the copy in TCRdb shows in-frame clones only, minus some. Of 85,000 to 130,000 clones detected, approximately 93% appear once; the ten largest clones hold more than 4%. The TCR comes from an adult in good health. The rearrangement links TRBV6-1 to TRBJ1-3, with D tentatively TRBD1 (5 bases). Sequences were derived from peripheral blood, sampled on day 0 of AZD1222 vaccination. The CDR3, as DNA: TGTGCCAGCAGTGAAGTGGGGGTCCTCTCTGGAAACACCATATATTTT. Its translation: CASSEVGVLSGNTIYF.